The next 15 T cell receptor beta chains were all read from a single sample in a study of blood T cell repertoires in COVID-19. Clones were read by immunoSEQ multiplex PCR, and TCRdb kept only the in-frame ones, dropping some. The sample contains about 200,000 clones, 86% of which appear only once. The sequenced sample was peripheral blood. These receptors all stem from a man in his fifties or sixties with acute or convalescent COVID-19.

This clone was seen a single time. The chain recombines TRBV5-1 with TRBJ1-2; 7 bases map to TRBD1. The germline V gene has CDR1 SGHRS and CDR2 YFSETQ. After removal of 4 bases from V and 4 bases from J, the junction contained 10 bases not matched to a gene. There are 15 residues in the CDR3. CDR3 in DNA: TGCGCCAGCAGCGAAACCCTCGACAGGGCCTATGGCTACACCTTC. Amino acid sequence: CASSETLDRAYGYTF.

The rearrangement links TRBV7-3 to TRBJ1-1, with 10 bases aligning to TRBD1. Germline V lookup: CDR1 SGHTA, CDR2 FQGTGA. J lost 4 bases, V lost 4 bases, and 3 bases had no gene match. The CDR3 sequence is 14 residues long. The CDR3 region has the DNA TGTGCCAGCAGCTCGACAGGGGGCGTCACTGAAGCTTTCTTT. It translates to CASSSTGGVTEAFF. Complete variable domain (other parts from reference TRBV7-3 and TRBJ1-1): GAGVSQTPSNKVTEKGKYVELRCDPISGHTALYWYRQSLGQGPEFLIYFQGTGAADDSGLPNDRFFAVRPEGSVSTLKIQRTERGDSAVYLCASSSTGGVTEAFFGQGTRLTVV.

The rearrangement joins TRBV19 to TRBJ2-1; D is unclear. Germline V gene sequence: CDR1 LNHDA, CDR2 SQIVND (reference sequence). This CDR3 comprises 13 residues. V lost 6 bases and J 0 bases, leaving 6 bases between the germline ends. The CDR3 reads CASSDFSYNEQFF. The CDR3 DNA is TGTGCCAGTAGCGACTTCTCCTACAATGAGCAGTTCTTC.

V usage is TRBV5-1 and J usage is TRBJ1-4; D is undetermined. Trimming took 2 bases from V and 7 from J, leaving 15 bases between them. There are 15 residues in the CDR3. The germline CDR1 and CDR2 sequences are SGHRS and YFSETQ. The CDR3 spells CASSLSSGDSEKLFF. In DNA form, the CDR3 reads TGCGCCAGCAGCTTATCGTCCGGTGATTCTGAAAAACTGTTTTTT.

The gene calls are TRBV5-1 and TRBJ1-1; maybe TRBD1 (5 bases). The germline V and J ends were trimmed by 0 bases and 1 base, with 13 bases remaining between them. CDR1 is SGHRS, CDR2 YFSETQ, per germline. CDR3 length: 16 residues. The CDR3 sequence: CASSLGAGIPNTEAFF. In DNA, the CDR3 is TGCGCCAGCAGCTTGGGGGCAGGGATACCGAACACTGAAGCTTTCTTT.

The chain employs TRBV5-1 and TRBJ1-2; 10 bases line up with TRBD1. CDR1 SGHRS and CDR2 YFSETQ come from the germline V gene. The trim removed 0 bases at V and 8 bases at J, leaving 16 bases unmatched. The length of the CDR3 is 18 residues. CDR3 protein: CASSLGAGTGDTHSGYTF. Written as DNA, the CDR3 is TGCGCCAGCAGCTTGGGCGCCGGGACAGGGGACACCCACTCCGGCTACACCTTC.

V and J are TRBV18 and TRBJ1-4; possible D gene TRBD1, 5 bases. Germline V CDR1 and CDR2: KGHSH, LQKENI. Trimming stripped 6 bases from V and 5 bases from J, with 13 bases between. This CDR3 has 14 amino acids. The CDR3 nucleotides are TGTGCCAGCTCCCCTGGAAAGGGGAATGAAAAACTGTTTTTT. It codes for CASSPGKGNEKLFF.

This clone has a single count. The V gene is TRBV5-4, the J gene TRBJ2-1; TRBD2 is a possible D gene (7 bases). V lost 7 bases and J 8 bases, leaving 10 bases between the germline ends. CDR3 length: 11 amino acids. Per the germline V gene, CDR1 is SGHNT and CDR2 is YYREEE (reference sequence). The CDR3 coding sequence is TGTGCCAGCGGGGGGGGGCATGAGCAGTTCTTC. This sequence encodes CASGGGHEQFF.

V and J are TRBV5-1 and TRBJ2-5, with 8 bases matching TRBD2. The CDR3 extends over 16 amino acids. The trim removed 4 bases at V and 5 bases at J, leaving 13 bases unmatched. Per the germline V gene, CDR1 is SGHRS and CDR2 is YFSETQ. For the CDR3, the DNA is TGCGCCAGCAGCGCCACACCCGGGACTAGGCAGGAGACCCAGTACTTC. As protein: CASSATPGTRQETQYF.

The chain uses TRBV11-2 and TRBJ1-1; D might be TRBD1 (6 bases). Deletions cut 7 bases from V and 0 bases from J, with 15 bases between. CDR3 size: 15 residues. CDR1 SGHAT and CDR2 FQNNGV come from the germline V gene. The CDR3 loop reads CASNRDGLMNTEAFF. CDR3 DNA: TGTGCCAGCAACAGGGACGGACTCATGAACACTGAAGCTTTCTTT.

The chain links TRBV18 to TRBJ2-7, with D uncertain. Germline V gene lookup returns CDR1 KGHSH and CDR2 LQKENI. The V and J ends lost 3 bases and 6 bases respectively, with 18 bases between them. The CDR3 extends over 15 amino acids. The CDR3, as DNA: TGTGCCAGCTCACCCGCCGATAGCCCTGGATTCGAGCAGTACTTC. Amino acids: CASSPADSPGFEQYF.

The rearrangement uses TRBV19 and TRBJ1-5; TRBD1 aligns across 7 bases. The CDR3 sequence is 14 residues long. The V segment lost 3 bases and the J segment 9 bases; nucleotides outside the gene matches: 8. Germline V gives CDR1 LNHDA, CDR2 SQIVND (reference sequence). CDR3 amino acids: CASSMDRSLRPQHF. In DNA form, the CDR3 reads TGTGCCAGTAGTATGGACAGGTCCCTACGGCCCCAGCATTTT.

This CDR3 is CASSEALPGTRTYEQYF. The CDR3 DNA follows: TGTGCCAGCAGTGAAGCGCTTCCCGGGACTAGGACCTACGAGCAGTACTTC. This chain joins TRBV6-1 and TRBJ2-7, with TRBD2 matching 8 bases. J gave up 2 bases and V 0 bases, and 9 bases lay outside the gene matches. CDR3 length equals 17 residues. In germline, CDR1 is MNHNS, CDR2 SASEGT.

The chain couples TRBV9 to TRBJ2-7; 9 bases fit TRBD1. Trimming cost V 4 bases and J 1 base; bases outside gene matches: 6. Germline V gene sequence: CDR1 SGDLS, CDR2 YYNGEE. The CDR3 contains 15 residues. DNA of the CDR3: TGTGCCAGCAGCCCGGGGGGACAGGGATCCTACGAGCAGTACTTC. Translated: CASSPGGQGSYEQYF.

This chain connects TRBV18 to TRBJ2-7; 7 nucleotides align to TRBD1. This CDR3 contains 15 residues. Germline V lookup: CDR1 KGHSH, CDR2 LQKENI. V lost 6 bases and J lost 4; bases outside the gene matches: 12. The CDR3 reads CASSLDRNFRYEQYF. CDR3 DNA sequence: TGTGCCAGCTCCCTGGACAGGAACTTTCGGTACGAGCAGTACTTC.